The TCR beta chain under discussion was sequenced for a study of T cells in Graves' hyperthyroidism and ophthalmopathy. Overall study context: Peripheral blood collection took place at initial diagnosis, before any treatment.

Clinical symptoms, serum thyroxine and TRAb, thyroid ultrasound and orbital computed tomography together formed the diagnostic basis. The authors obtained PBMCs from 9 to 10 ml of fresh peripheral blood. RNA transcripts yielded amplified TCR beta CDR3 regions. TCR CDR3 underwent first-round RT-PCR with the HTBI primer set. TCRdb processed the multiplex PCR reads anew with MiXCR; each CDR3 protein has one entry. Among about 680,000 distinct CDR3 sequences listed, roughly a third were seen once. This CDR3 region has 15 residues. CDR1 and CDR2 (germline): LNHNV, YYDKDF (reference sequence). V lost 3 bases to trimming and J lost 10 bases, with 16 bases between them.

This clonotype was obtained from a woman in her 40s with Graves' hyperthyroidism. Input material: blood. The rearrangement joins TRBV15 to TRBJ1-6; a weak D match, TRBD1 (6 bases). DNA of the CDR3: TGTGCCACCAGCAGCCCAACAGGGCCGGGATCACCCCTCCACTTT. It encodes CATSSPTGPGSPLHF.